Below, one TCR beta chain is given with its context. Its antigen remains unidentified. Clones were read by immunoSEQ multiplex PCR, and TCRdb kept only the in-frame ones, dropping some. The top ten clones hold 15% to 20% of a sample with around 91,000 clones, around 81% of them seen once. With no exception, relapse followed autologous stem cell transplantation in all patients, and brentuximab vedotin exposure varied. Best outcomes ranged across complete response, partial response and progressive disease. These data are taken from a study of PD-1 blockade in classical Hodgkin lymphoma. Across the study: Every 2 weeks, patients had 3 mg/kg nivolumab intravenously. Study-level findings and limits: Newly diagnosed patients were said to have less baseline TCR diversity than healthy donors did. Prior therapy or disease activity may underlie the repertoire differences, whose causes remain undefined.

Germline V gene sequence: CDR1 SNHLY, CDR2 FYNNEI. V dropped 3 bases and J dropped 4; count of bases not matched to a gene: 12. This CDR3 has 17 amino acids. Specimen: peripheral blood mononuclear cells (PBMCs), collected before the second cycle of nivolumab. The chain links TRBV2 to TRBJ2-5; 9 bases fit TRBD1. The TCR sequence derives from a human donor with classical Hodgkin lymphoma. CDR3 nucleotide sequence: TGTGCCAGCAGTGATCCGGGACAGGGTAGCATGGGAGAGACCCAGTACTTC. Its translation is CASSDPGQGSMGETQYF.